This T cell receptor (beta chain) was recovered during a study of T cell repertoires in cytomegalovirus infection. Study results and limitations: The ex vivo response showed dominance by HLA-C-restricted CMV-specific TCR beta clonotypes.

A few counts support this clonotype. Its antigen remains unknown. MiXCR, applied by TCRdb to the reads, yields one record per CDR3 protein. The sample includes around 200,000 distinct CDR3 sequences, about a sixth seen only once; the top ten take about 25%. Material for sequencing was CD8+ T cells from PBMCs. This sequence originates from a human donor in good health (CMV status not recorded). Some clones in this sample may be carry-over from other donors' samples.

CDR3 loop: CASSRSGHVEREAFF. The DNA of the CDR3 is TGTGCCAGCAGCAGATCAGGCCATGTTGAAAGGGAAGCTTTCTTT. This chain connects TRBV7-2 to TRBJ1-1; D remains unclear. CDR1 and CDR2 (germline): SGHTA, FQGNSA. Trimming stripped 5 bases from V and 8 bases from J, with 21 bases between. This CDR3 contains 15 residues.